This entry lists 5 T cell receptor beta chains sequenced from one sample in a study of T cells in Graves' hyperthyroidism and ophthalmopathy (dated by TCRdb to 2018 to 2020). To prepare the library, multiplex PCR was applied. Sequenced on an Illumina HiSeq 2000. Amplification of TCR beta CDR3 regions was carried out from RNA transcripts. The first round of RT-PCR for the TCR CDR3 was performed with the HTBI primer set and the Qiagen OneStep RT-PCR kit. The public sequencing data were trimmed at Q25 with fastp and processed into clonotypes with MiXCR by TCRdb, which kept only in-frame beta chains. Rows matching on CDR3 protein sequence are summarized as one entry with the most common DNA and genes. Across this sample there are 300,000 to 450,000 distinct CDR3 sequences, with 14% to 15% seen only once. Approximately 32% of the sample is taken by the ten largest. The sequencing sample was made of blood. Receptors were obtained from a woman aged 25 to 39 with Graves' hyperthyroidism.

This clonotype was found many times. DNA for the CDR3: TGTGCCAGCTCATCCGACTCCCCTGAGCAGTTCTTC. Translated: CASSSDSPEQFF. V and J are TRBV18 and TRBJ2-1; the D is unclear. The CDR3 totals 12 residues. The germline CDR1 and CDR2 sequences are KGHSH and LQKENI. V was cut by 5 bases and J by 9 bases, with 11 bases left in between.

V is TRBV25-1 and J is TRBJ2-3; 8 bases align to TRBD1. CDR3 length: 20 residues. Per the germline V gene, CDR1 is MGHDK and CDR2 is SYGVNS. Trimming cost V 4 bases and J 0 bases; bases outside gene matches: 18. CDR3 region: CASSATPGLAQGASTDTQYF. CDR3 DNA sequence: TGTGCCAGCAGTGCAACCCCCGGGCTAGCGCAGGGGGCTAGCACAGATACGCAGTATTTT. The full variable domain, in which reference TRBV25-1 and TRBJ2-3 provide the parts outside the CDR3, is EADIYQTPRYLVIGTGKKITLECSQTMGHDKMYWYQQDPGMELHLIHYSYGVNSTEKGDLSSESTVSRIRTEHFPLTLESARPSHTSQYLCASSATPGLAQGASTDTQYFGPGTRLTVL.

This clonotype was found a few times. The chain recombines TRBV6-5 with TRBJ1-2; tentative D call: TRBD1 (5 bases). V was clipped by 2 bases and J by 8 bases, with 9 bases between them. This CDR3 spans 12 amino acids. CDR1 and CDR2 (germline): MNHEY, SVGAGI. The CDR3 loop is CASSYTGDGYTF. The CDR3 bases are TGTGCCAGCAGTTACACGGGGGACGGCTACACCTTC.

This clonotype was seen repeatedly, ten times or more. Here the CDR3 reads CAISEPQIDTQYF. The CDR3 DNA follows: TGTGCCATCAGTGAGCCACAGATAGATACGCAGTATTTT. V is TRBV10-3 and J is TRBJ2-3, with unresolved D. CDR3 length: 13 amino acids. With 2 bases removed from V and 5 bases from J, the gap between germline ends came to 8 bases. Per germline, CDR1 ENHRY and CDR2 SYGVKD.

The J gene is TRBJ2-1, the V gene TRBV11-2, with 9 nucleotides matching TRBD2. Unmatched junction bases numbered 7, after V lost 4 bases and J lost 6 bases. CDR3 length: 15 residues. The germline V gene encodes CDR1 SGHAT and CDR2 FQNNGV. The CDR3 coding sequence is TGTGCCAGCAGCTCCCTTCGCGGGAGGGTCAATGAGCAGTTCTTC. Its protein product is CASSSLRGRVNEQFF.